The 30 T cell receptor beta chains listed next were all sequenced from one sample in a study of persistence of HIV-infected CD4 T cells. The libraries were made with immunoSEQ version 4 in survey mode. Profiled with immunoSEQ multiplex PCR; TCRdb holds only in-frame clones, not every one. The sample carries under 55,000 clones, about 88% recorded once. The antigens these receptors bind are not known. This nonspecific control used anti-CD3/anti-CD28 bead stimulation of CD4+ T cells. Sorting selected CD4+ T cells upregulating both CD40 ligand and CD69. Sample: CD4+ T cells sorted from PBMCs after roughly 18-hour stimulation, taken from a patient who received antiretroviral therapy. Every receptor here comes from an adult woman with HIV who was CMV-seropositive.

In nucleotides, the CDR3 is TGTGCCAGCAGTGAAGCTCGCCGGGGATGGGGAAACACCATATATTTT. Protein: CASSEARRGWGNTIYF. V is TRBV6-1 and J is TRBJ1-3; D is uncertain. Germline CDR1 is MNHNS and CDR2 is SASEGT. The V end lost 0 bases, the J end lost 4 bases, and 13 bases lay between the germline ends. CDR3 length: 16 amino acids.

The chain has TRBV5-4 and TRBJ2-5, with D maybe TRBD1 (5 bases). V lost 0 bases, J lost 2 bases, and 5 bases lay in between. Germline V lookup: CDR1 SGHNT, CDR2 YYREEE (reference sequence). The CDR3 has 13 residues. The CDR3, as DNA: TGTGCCAGCAGCTTGGGACAGCAAGAGACCCAGTACTTC. Translation: CASSLGQQETQYF. The entire variable domain, with the rest obtained from reference TRBV5-4 and TRBJ2-5, is as follows: ETGVTQSPTHLIKTRGQQVTLRCSSQSGHNTVSWYQQALGQGPQFIFQYYREEENGRGNFPPRFSGLQFPNYSSELNVNALELDDSALYLCASSLGQQETQYFGPGTRLLVL.

Points on this clone: The identical CDR3 is also encoded by other nucleotide sequences in the sample. The chain uses TRBV6-5 and TRBJ1-5; perhaps TRBD1 as D (5 bases). Germline loops: CDR1 MNHEY, CDR2 SVGAGI. The CDR3 extends over 14 amino acids. Trimming pared 6 bases from V and 5 bases from J, leaving 14 bases between. The CDR3 DNA is TGTGCCAGCAGCCCAGGGTCCAAGGATCAGCCCCAGCATTTT. It encodes CASSPGSKDQPQHF.

The gene calls are TRBV18 and TRBJ1-5, with unresolved D. Germline V gene lookup returns CDR1 KGHSH and CDR2 LQKENI. V gave up 1 base and J gave up 8 bases, with 12 bases separating them. The CDR3 is 14 amino acids. The DNA for the CDR3 is TGTGCCAGCTCACCACGGGCAGGCCATGAGCCCCAGCATTTT. Amino acid sequence: CASSPRAGHEPQHF.

The rearrangement uses TRBV4-1 and TRBJ1-2, with 10 bases fitting TRBD1. V dropped 4 bases and J dropped 5; count of bases not matched to a gene: 7. The germline V gene encodes CDR1 MGHRA and CDR2 YSYEKL. The CDR3 sequence is 15 residues long. The CDR3, as DNA: TGCGCCAGCAGCCCTGCTGGGACAGGGGTTTATGGCTACACCTTC. It is translated as CASSPAGTGVYGYTF.

The rearrangement uses TRBV3-1 (or the pseudogene TRBV3-2) and TRBJ1-1; perhaps TRBD1 as D (5 bases). CDR1 and CDR2 (germline): LGHDT, YNNKEL (reference sequence). Trimming pared 4 bases from V and 4 bases from J, leaving 16 bases between. This CDR3 comprises 15 residues. The CDR3 spells CASSPGASRSTEAFF. As DNA, the CDR3 is TGTGCCAGCAGCCCCGGGGCGTCGAGGTCCACTGAAGCTTTCTTT.

CDR3 bases: TGCGCCAGCAGCCCTGACAGGGAGGGCAATGAGCAGTTCTTC. This sequence encodes CASSPDREGNEQFF. This sequence joins TRBV5-1 and TRBJ2-1; D is tentatively TRBD1 or TRBD2 (7 bases each). CDR1 is SGHRS, CDR2 YFSETQ, per germline. The CDR3 consists of 14 residues. The ends were cut back, 4 bases at V and 6 bases at J, with 14 bases in the middle.

V is TRBV5-1 and J is TRBJ1-5; 12 positions match TRBD1. The germline CDR1 and CDR2 sequences are SGHRS and YFSETQ. The CDR3 is made up of 21 amino acids. V trimming: 7 bases; J trimming: 0 bases; junction bases outside the gene matches: 20. CDR3 bases: TGCGCCAGCCTATCCGATATCGGGACAGGGGGCGGGCAATATAGCAATCAGCCCCAGCATTTT. It encodes CASLSDIGTGGGQYSNQPQHF. The complete variable domain, with remaining parts taken from reference TRBV5-1 and TRBJ1-5, reads KAGVTQTPRYLIKTRGQQVTLSCSPISGHRSVSWYQQTPGQGLQFLFEYFSETQRNKGNFPGRFSGRQFSNSRSEMNVSTLELGDSALYLCASLSDIGTGGGQYSNQPQHFGDGTRLSIL.

This chain uses TRBV12-3 or TRBV12-4 with TRBJ1-2; TRBD1 matches at 7 bases. V lost 6 bases, J lost 8 bases, and 6 bases stayed unmatched. The CDR3 runs 12 residues. CDR3 sequence: CASSYRGLGYTF. CDR3 DNA sequence: TGTGCCAGCAGCTACAGGGGCCTCGGCTACACCTTC.

V usage is TRBV6-6 and J usage is TRBJ2-5; the D is unclear. The CDR3 extends over 15 amino acids. Germline V gene lookup returns CDR1 MNHNY and CDR2 SVGAGI (reference sequence). V lost 3 bases to trimming and J lost 2 bases, with 13 bases between them. CDR3 residues: CASSYFGVGQETQYF. Here the CDR3 DNA reads TGTGCCAGCAGTTATTTTGGGGTAGGGCAAGAGACCCAGTACTTC.

This clone showed up just a few times. V usage is TRBV6-5 and J usage is TRBJ1-6; the D gene is possibly TRBD1 (5 bases). The V end was cut by 10 bases, the J end by 6 bases, with 10 bases between. Germline V lookup: CDR1 MNHEY, CDR2 SVGAGI. The CDR3 spans 12 residues. CDR3 DNA: TGTGCCACCCGGGGCTCTAATTCACCCCTCCACTTT. Its protein is CATRGSNSPLHF.

The V and J genes are TRBV5-1 and TRBJ1-1; D might be TRBD1 (6 bases). V was pared by 4 bases and J by 0 bases, with 13 bases between. Germline CDR1 and CDR2: SGHRS and YFSETQ. This CDR3 has 15 residues. CDR3 sequence: CASSGAGALNTEAFF. Written as DNA, the CDR3 is TGCGCCAGCAGCGGGGCAGGGGCCTTGAACACTGAAGCTTTCTTT.

This rearrangement joins TRBV3-1 (or the pseudogene TRBV3-2) to TRBJ1-1; a possible D gene is TRBD1 (5 bases). Per germline, CDR1 LGHDT and CDR2 YNNKEL (reference sequence). Trimming stripped 5 bases from V and 6 bases from J, with 22 bases between. The CDR3 runs 16 residues. The CDR3 spells CASSDRGRTLGPEAFF. The CDR3 nucleotides are TGTGCCAGCAGCGACAGAGGTCGCACTCTCGGCCCTGAAGCTTTCTTT.

The chain couples TRBV6-4 to TRBJ2-3, with 15 bases fitting TRBD2. The CDR3 consists of 16 residues. The germline V gene has CDR1 MRHNA and CDR2 SNTAGT. The trim removed 6 bases at V and 1 base at J, leaving 2 bases unmatched. For the CDR3, the DNA is TGTGCCAGCAGGAGGACTAGCGGGGGGGGCACAGATACGCAGTATTTT. It yields the protein CASRRTSGGGTDTQYF.

The CDR3 here is CASSFGQDYNEQFF. The CDR3 nucleotides are TGTGCCAGCAGCTTCGGCCAGGACTACAATGAGCAGTTCTTC. J is TRBJ2-1 and V is TRBV7-6; no clear D gene. Germline V lookup: CDR1 SGHVS, CDR2 FNYEAQ. V shed 3 bases and J shed 3 bases, with 9 bases lying between them. This CDR3 spans 14 amino acids.

CDR3 residues: CATSEQGWSTDTQYF. As DNA, the CDR3 is TGTGCCACCAGTGAACAGGGGTGGAGCACAGATACGCAGTATTTT. The chain uses TRBV24-1 and TRBJ2-3, with 7 bases lining up with TRBD1. V shed 4 bases, J shed 0 bases, and the junction held 3 bases outside the gene matches. This CDR3 region has 15 residues. Germline V lookup: CDR1 KGHDR, CDR2 SFDVKD.

This clone appeared once. Other DNA sequences in this specimen translate into the identical CDR3. This chain links TRBV4-1 with TRBJ1-1, with D tentatively TRBD1 (6 bases). Between the trimmed V and J ends, which lost 5 bases and 1 base, there was a span of 20 bases. The CDR3 runs to 17 residues. Germline V gives CDR1 MGHRA, CDR2 YSYEKL. CDR3 region: CASSSRGGGGENTEAFF. The CDR3 DNA reads as TGCGCCAGCAGCTCACGCGGGGGAGGGGGGGAGAACACTGAAGCTTTCTTT.

The genes are TRBV6-2 or TRBV6-3 and TRBJ1-1, with D possibly TRBD1 on 5 matching bases. The germline gives CDR1 MNHEY, CDR2 SVGEGT. The CDR3 spans 16 residues. Trimming stripped 5 bases from V and 2 bases from J, with 18 bases between. The DNA of the CDR3 is TGTGCCAGCAGTAACTTAGGATGGGGGAGCAACACTGAAGCTTTCTTT. Encoded protein: CASSNLGWGSNTEAFF.

The V gene is TRBV19, the J gene TRBJ1-4; 8 nucleotides match TRBD1. The CDR3 covers 15 residues. Germline lookup yields CDR1 LNHDA and CDR2 SQIVND (reference sequence). V trimming: 6 bases; J trimming: 8 bases; junction bases outside the gene matches: 11. The chain's CDR3 is CASSVFQGAGEKLFF. Written as DNA, the CDR3 is TGTGCCAGTAGCGTTTTCCAGGGGGCAGGAGAAAAACTGTTTTTT.

This chain connects TRBV2 to TRBJ1-1, with a weak D call TRBD1 (5 bases). CDR1 and CDR2 (germline): SNHLY, FYNNEI. The ends were cut back, 5 bases at V and 4 bases at J, with 26 bases in the middle. The CDR3 length is 18 residues. CDR3 in amino acids: CASSLLRDPRLSGTEAFF. CDR3 DNA sequence: TGTGCCAGCAGTCTACTCCGGGACCCCCGGCTGAGTGGCACTGAAGCTTTCTTT.

J is TRBJ1-1 and V is TRBV13; unclear D gene. V lost 1 base, J lost 3 bases, and 9 bases lay in between. The CDR3 totals 14 residues. The germline V gene has CDR1 PRHDT and CDR2 FYEKMQ (reference sequence). The chain's CDR3 is CASSLERWDTEAFF. The CDR3 DNA reads TGTGCCAGCAGCTTAGAACGGTGGGACACTGAAGCTTTCTTT. Together with reference TRBV13 and TRBJ1-1, the CDR3 gives the full variable domain: AAGVIQSPRHLIKEKRETATLKCYPIPRHDTVYWYQQGPGQDPQFLISFYEKMQSDKGSIPDRFSAQQFSDYHSELNMSSLELGDSALYFCASSLERWDTEAFFGQGTRLTVV.

The genes are TRBV5-1 and TRBJ1-2; D remains unclear. Trimming took 0 bases from V and 6 from J, leaving 15 bases between them. The CDR3 is 15 residues long. Per germline, CDR1 SGHRS and CDR2 YFSETQ. The CDR3 DNA reads as TGCGCCAGCAGCTTGGTCGGACGGATGGTGGATGGCTACACCTTC. It translates to CASSLVGRMVDGYTF.

This chain uses TRBV10-3 with TRBJ1-2, with TRBD1 identical over 7 bases. V lost 4 bases and J lost 8; bases outside the gene matches: 13. The CDR3 is made up of 15 amino acids. In germline, CDR1 is ENHRY, CDR2 SYGVKD. CDR3 nucleotides: TGTGCCATCAGTGCATCCACAGGCGACAGGGTAGGCTACACCTTC. This encodes CAISASTGDRVGYTF.

The chain employs TRBV30 and TRBJ2-1; D uncertain. There are 11 residues in the CDR3. The V and J ends lost 2 bases and 8 bases respectively, with 7 bases between them. CDR1 is GTSNPN and CDR2 is SVGIG in the germline V gene (reference sequence). The chain's CDR3 is CAWSHLHEQFF. The CDR3 coding sequence is TGTGCCTGGAGTCACCTGCATGAGCAGTTCTTC.

The V and J genes are TRBV14 and TRBJ2-1; no firm D call. V dropped 0 bases and J dropped 3 bases, with 15 bases sitting between them. CDR1 is SGHDN, CDR2 FVKESK, per germline. The CDR3 totals 17 residues. CDR3 sequence: CASSQDRRAHVYNEQFF. In nucleotides, the CDR3 is TGTGCCAGCAGCCAAGATAGGAGAGCTCACGTCTACAATGAGCAGTTCTTC. Complete variable domain (other parts from reference TRBV14 and TRBJ2-1): EAGVTQFPSHSVIEKGQTVTLRCDPISGHDNLYWYRRVMGKEIKFLLHFVKESKQDESGMPNNRFLAERTGGTYSTLKVQPAELEDSGVYFCASSQDRRAHVYNEQFFGPGTRLTVL.

The chain has TRBV2 and TRBJ1-6; D is uncertain. Trimming removed 11 bases at V and 6 bases at J, with 14 bases between. From germline, CDR1 is SNHLY and CDR2 FYNNEI. CDR3 length: 13 residues. CDR3 in amino acids: CAVEEVRNSPLHF. DNA for the CDR3: TGTGCCGTTGAGGAGGTCCGTAATTCACCCCTCCACTTT.

The rearrangement uses TRBV19 and TRBJ1-4, with D perhaps TRBD1 (5 bases). Deletions cut 5 bases from V and 11 bases from J, with 24 bases between. The CDR3 is 16 amino acids. Germline V lookup: CDR1 LNHDA, CDR2 SQIVND (reference sequence). CDR3 DNA: TGTGCCAGTAGTCCTGCCCTGGGAGCGGGAGGGGAGAAACTGTTTTTT. Protein product: CASSPALGAGGEKLFF.

This clone was seen more than once but under ten times. The V call is TRBV5-1, the J call TRBJ1-1; 7 bases map to TRBD1. V lost 0 bases and J lost 0; bases outside the gene matches: 2. Per the germline V gene, CDR1 is SGHRS and CDR2 is YFSETQ. The CDR3 totals 15 residues. This CDR3 reads CASSLVGQMNTEAFF. The CDR3 DNA reads TGCGCCAGCAGCTTGGTGGGACAGATGAACACTGAAGCTTTCTTT.

Turning to this clone: The same CDR3 also results from other DNA sequences found in this sample. The genes are TRBV5-1 and TRBJ2-7, with 12 nucleotides matching TRBD1. The CDR3 covers 14 residues. CDR1 is SGHRS, CDR2 YFSETQ, per germline. Trimming removed 4 bases from V and 4 bases from J; junction bases left unmatched: 3. The CDR3 reads CASSPGQGAYEQYF. The CDR3 DNA reads as TGCGCCAGCAGCCCGGGACAGGGGGCATACGAGCAGTACTTC.

This chain uses TRBV12-3 or TRBV12-4 with TRBJ1-1, with a possible D match to TRBD1 (6 bases). V gave up 0 bases and J gave up 7 bases, with 9 bases separating them. The CDR3 has 13 residues. This CDR3 is CASSLARGFEAFF. The CDR3 nucleotides read TGTGCCAGCAGTTTAGCGAGGGGGTTTGAAGCTTTCTTT.